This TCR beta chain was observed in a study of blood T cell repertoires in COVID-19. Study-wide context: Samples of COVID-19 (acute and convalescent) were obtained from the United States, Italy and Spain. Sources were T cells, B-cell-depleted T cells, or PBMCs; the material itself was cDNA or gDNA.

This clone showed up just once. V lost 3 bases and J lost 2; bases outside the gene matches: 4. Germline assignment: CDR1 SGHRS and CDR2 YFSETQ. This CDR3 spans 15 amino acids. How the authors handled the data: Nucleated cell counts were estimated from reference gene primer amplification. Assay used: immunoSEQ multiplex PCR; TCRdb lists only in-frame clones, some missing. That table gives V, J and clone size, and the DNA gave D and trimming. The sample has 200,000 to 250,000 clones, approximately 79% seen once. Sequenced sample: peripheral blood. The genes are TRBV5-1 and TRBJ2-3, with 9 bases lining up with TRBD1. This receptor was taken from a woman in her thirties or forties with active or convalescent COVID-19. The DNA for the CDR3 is TGCGCCAGCAGCTCACAGGGGGCTGTCACAGATACGCAGTATTTT. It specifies CASSSQGAVTDTQYF.